The following is a T cell receptor beta chain sequence with its context. What antigen it recognizes has not been identified. Base qualities are not at hand, and no much larger clone is one base apart. This entry comes from a study of regulatory T cells (dated by TCRdb to about 2018). With regard to the full study: Between CD3G-deficient patients and healthy controls, the study compared T-cell receptor beta repertoires in sorted regulatory T cells, conventional CD4+ T cells and CD8+ T cells. Study-level results and caveats: In patients, repertoires had restricted unique TRB V-J pairs and skewed V and J gene usage, with regulatory T cells showing the most marked changes. Hydrophobic residues at CDR3 positions 6 and 7 were enriched in conventional CD4+ T cells from CD3G-deficient patients, suggesting more self-reactive specificities.

Based on the germline V gene (reference sequence), the CDR1 and CDR2 sequences are LNHDA and SQIVND. CDR3 length: 13 amino acids, cysteine to phenylalanine. The retained sequence is limited to the CDR3, 39 bases, with the frame set at the first base. V and J are truncated by 8 bases and 5 bases respectively, leaving an intervening sequence of 14 bases. Evidence of autoimmunity was found in all CD3G-deficient patients, and more severe autoimmunity was observed in two of the patients. Patients were tested at ages ranging from 2 to 39 years, and reduced naive and increased memory CD4+ and CD8+ T-cell proportions were found in the patients. CD4+ cells were FACS-sorted into CD25-high CD127-low regulatory T cells and CD25-low CD127-high conventional CD4+ T cells. The patient group comprised roughly 6 individuals with CD3G deficiency. Patient samples and clinical data came from an international physician network spanning the United States, Europe and Asia. Ficoll density separation was used to isolate peripheral blood mononuclear cells.

For the multiplex PCR, 52 forward TRBV primers and 13 reverse TRBJ primers were used, and amplification bias was corrected with both assay-based and computational methods. Within the immunoSEQ assay, multiplex PCR amplified rearranged TRB loci from genomic DNA. TRB amplicons were sequenced on an Illumina HiSeq platform. As for how the authors treated the data: Custom algorithms error-filtered the raw sequences and aligned them to reference gene sequences, after which the immunoSEQ online tools were used for analysis. Productive and nonproductive TRB rearrangement frequencies were evaluated among both unique and total sequences. Assessment of potential self-reactivity relied on the hydrophobicity of positions 6 and 7 in the TRB CDR3, along with their amino acid composition. Groups were compared by t tests, Mann-Whitney tests or two-way ANOVA performed in Prism software. TCRdb stores this immuneACCESS table with in-frame sequences only. Part of the clones is absent; in the studies checked, under half of the shortfall reflects unresolved V genes, and no reason is known for the rest. Clonal size and the V and J genes are those of that table, whereas D and trimming came from the DNA. This sample comprises about 35,000 clones, approximately 89% of them detected only once. The ten most abundant clones make up more than 2% of the sample.

The rearrangement combines TRBV19 with TRBJ2-3, with the D gene call left open. This receptor was taken from a young adult with CD3G deficiency. The source material was conventional CD4+ T cells sorted from blood. The base sequence is TGTGCCAGTCAAGGTACGCCCAAAGATACGCAGTATTTT. It specifies CASQGTPKDTQYF.